This T cell receptor (beta chain) was obtained from a study of blood T cell repertoires in COVID-19. V shed 6 bases and J 6 bases; nucleotides not matched to a gene: 3. CDR1 is DFQATT, CDR2 SNEGSKA, per germline (reference sequence). There are 11 residues in the CDR3. Generated by immunoSEQ multiplex PCR, the TCRdb table keeps only in-frame clones and is missing some. Here the sample spans about 200,000 clones, about 90% being singletons. The chain employs TRBV20-1 and TRBJ2-7, with TRBD1 matching over 9 bases. This sequence was found in a man aged 40-49 years with active or convalescent COVID-19. The specimen sequenced was peripheral blood. In DNA, the CDR3 is TGCAGTGCAGGGACAGGGATCGAGCAGTACTTC. Residues: CSAGTGIEQYF.